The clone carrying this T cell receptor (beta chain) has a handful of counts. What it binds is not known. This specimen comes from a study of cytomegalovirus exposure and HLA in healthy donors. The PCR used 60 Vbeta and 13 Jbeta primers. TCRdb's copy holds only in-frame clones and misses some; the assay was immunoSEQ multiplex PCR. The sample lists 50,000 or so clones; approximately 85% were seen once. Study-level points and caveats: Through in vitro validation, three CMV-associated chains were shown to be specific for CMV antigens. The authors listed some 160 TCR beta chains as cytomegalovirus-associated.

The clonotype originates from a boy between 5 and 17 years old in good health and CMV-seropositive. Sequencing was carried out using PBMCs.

CDR3 DNA sequence: TGTGCCAGCAGCCGAAACCTTCCCGGGACAGGGGAAACCTACGAGCAGTACTTC. Amino acid sequence: CASSRNLPGTGETYEQYF. This chain connects TRBV4-2 to TRBJ2-7; 10 nucleotides align to TRBD1. V was pared by 4 bases and J by 2 bases, with 14 bases of the junction left unmatched. The germline V gene has CDR1 LGHNA and CDR2 YNFKEQ. This CDR3 has 18 amino acids.